This TCR beta chain emerged from a study of cytomegalovirus exposure and HLA in healthy donors. General observations from the study: A classifier reportedly called cytomegalovirus status with high sensitivity and specificity. For most TCR beta V segments, an earlier analysis put the productive rate at about 87% or about 30% of the time. A later analysis linked some 17,000 TCR beta sequences to HLA alleles at 0.05 false discovery rate.

As concerns this clone: Its antigen remains unidentified.

CDR1 is GTSNPN, CDR2 SVGIG, per germline (reference sequence). The CDR3 is 13 residues long. V lost 4 bases to trimming and J lost 9 bases, with 16 bases between them. Researchers ran the PCR with 60 Vbeta and 13 Jbeta primers. Measured with immunoSEQ multiplex PCR; TCRdb has only the in-frame clones, and not every one. The table includes over 75,000 clones, around 64% detected once. The receptor was isolated from a human donor in good health. This chain joins TRBV30 and TRBJ2-1; possible D gene TRBD2, 6 bases. Source material: PBMCs. The CDR3 here is CAWNQEGSGEQFF. The CDR3 DNA follows: TGTGCCTGGAACCAGGAGGGGAGTGGTGAGCAGTTCTTC. The full variable domain, in which reference TRBV30 and TRBJ2-1 provide the parts outside the CDR3, is SQTIHQWPATLVQPVGSPLSLECTVEGTSNPNLYWYRQAAGRGLQLLFYSVGIGQISSEVPQNLSASRPQDRQFILSSKKLLLSDSGFYLCAWNQEGSGEQFFGPGTRLTVL.